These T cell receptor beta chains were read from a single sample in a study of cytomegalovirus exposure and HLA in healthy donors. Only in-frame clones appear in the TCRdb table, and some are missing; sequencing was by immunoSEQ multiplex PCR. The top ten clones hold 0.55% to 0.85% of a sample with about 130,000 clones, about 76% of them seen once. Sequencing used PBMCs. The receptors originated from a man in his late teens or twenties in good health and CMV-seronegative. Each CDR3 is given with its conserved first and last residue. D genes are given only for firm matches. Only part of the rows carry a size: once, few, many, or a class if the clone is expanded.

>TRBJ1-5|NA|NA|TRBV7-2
TGTGCCAGCAGCTTATGGTATAGCTCTCAGCCCCAGCATTTT
CASSLWYSSQPQHF
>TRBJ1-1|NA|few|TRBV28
TGTGCCAGCAGTCCCTCGTTTACGAGGAACACTGAAGCTTTCTTT
CASSPSFTRNTEAFF
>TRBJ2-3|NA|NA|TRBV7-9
TGTGCCAGCAGCTTACGGTCGAGCCTGCTTGGCACAGATACGCAGTATTTT
CASSLRSSLLGTDTQYF
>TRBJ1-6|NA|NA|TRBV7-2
TGTGCCAGCAGCCTAGAGGGACTGACGAATTCACCCCTCCACTTT
CASSLEGLTNSPLHF
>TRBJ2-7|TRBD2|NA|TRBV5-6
TGTGCCAGCAGCTTGGGGAGCGGGGGGCCAGCCTACGAGCAGTACTTC
CASSLGSGGPAYEQYF
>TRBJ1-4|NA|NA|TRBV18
TGTGCCAGCTCACCAGGCCCCGTTGAAGTACCTGAAAAACTGTTTTTT
CASSPGPVEVPEKLFF
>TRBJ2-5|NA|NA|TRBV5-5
TGTGCCAGCAGACGAGGTGGGCTAGACAGAAGACAAGAGACCCAGTACTTC
CASRRGGLDRRQETQYF
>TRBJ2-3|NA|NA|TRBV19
TGTGCCAGTAGGCGTCGGGGGGCGGCAGATACGCAGTATTTT
CASRRRGAADTQYF
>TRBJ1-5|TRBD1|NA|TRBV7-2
TGTGCCAGCAGCTTAGCGGACAGGCGGCGGCAGCCCCAGCATTTT
CASSLADRRRQPQHF
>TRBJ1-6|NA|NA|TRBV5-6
TGTGCCAGCAGCTTGGGGCGTTCAGGAAGCTCCTATAATTCACCCCTCCACTTT
CASSLGRSGSSYNSPLHF